A single sample is the source of the 31 T cell receptor beta chains below, sequenced in a study of blood T cell repertoires in COVID-19 (dated by TCRdb to between 2020 and 2021). Library method: the immunoSEQ multiplex PCR assay. TCRdb re-hosts the immuneACCESS table, in-frame sequences only. Its copies lack some clones; in the studies checked, an unresolved V gene accounts for under half of them, and the cause for the rest is not known. This sample comprises 64,000 or so clones, approximately 90% of them detected only once. In total, the top ten clones hold roughly 1.7% of the sample. The sequenced sample was peripheral blood. The receptors were sampled from a human donor in a cohort sampled during active COVID-19.

The J gene is TRBJ2-7, the V gene TRBV6-5; a weak D match, TRBD1 (6 bases). There are 14 residues in the CDR3. Trimming cost V 6 bases and J 4 bases, with 16 bases left between them. Germline V lookup: CDR1 MNHEY, CDR2 SVGAGI. CDR3 bases: TGTGCCAGCAGCACCCACCGGGACAAGTACGAGCAGTACTTC. Translated, it gives CASSTHRDKYEQYF.

V gene TRBV29-1 combines with J gene TRBJ1-1; tentative D call: TRBD1 (5 bases). V lost 3 bases, J lost 5 bases, and 10 bases lay in between. The germline V gene encodes CDR1 SQVTM and CDR2 ANQGSEA. This CDR3 is 12 amino acids long. The CDR3 is CSVDWGGTEAFF. In nucleotides, the CDR3 is TGCAGCGTTGATTGGGGGGGAACTGAAGCTTTCTTT.

V is TRBV11-2 and J is TRBJ2-3, with TRBD1 identical over 9 bases. Germline lookup yields CDR1 SGHAT and CDR2 FQNNGV. Trimming removed 4 bases from V and 4 bases from J; junction bases left unmatched: 6. The CDR3 is 15 amino acids. The DNA for the CDR3 is TGTGCCAGCAGCTCTACAGGGGGCAGGGCAGATACGCAGTATTTT. It yields the protein CASSSTGGRADTQYF.

The gene calls are TRBV28 and TRBJ1-2; D unresolved. Germline lookup yields CDR1 MDHEN and CDR2 SYDVKM. This CDR3 is built from 11 residues. The V end was cut by 6 bases, the J end by 7 bases, with 9 bases between. CDR3 bases: TGTGCCAGCAGATCGATTAGTGGCTACACCTTC. As protein: CASRSISGYTF.

CDR3 nucleotides: TGTGCCAGCAGTCGTTGGGCAGGCCTTAATGAAAAACTGTTTTTT. It codes for CASSRWAGLNEKLFF. The chain recombines TRBV27 with TRBJ1-4; no clear D. V was pared by 5 bases and J by 4 bases, with 14 bases between. This CDR3 is 15 amino acids long. Per germline, CDR1 MNHEY and CDR2 SMNVEV (reference sequence).

This clone was seen a few times. The chain recombines TRBV18 with TRBJ1-5; D perhaps matches TRBD1 (6 bases). The length of the CDR3 is 16 residues. V was shortened by 2 bases and J by 5 bases, with 16 bases between the two germline ends. Germline CDR1 and CDR2: KGHSH and LQKENI. The CDR3 here is CASSPVETGGDQPQHF. The CDR3 DNA sequence: TGTGCCAGCTCACCAGTGGAGACGGGGGGCGATCAGCCCCAGCATTTT.

V usage is TRBV6-5 and J usage is TRBJ2-5; 7 bases are shared with TRBD2. This CDR3 has 15 residues. Germline V gives CDR1 MNHEY, CDR2 SVGAGI. V was clipped by 2 bases and J by 3 bases; unmatched bases: 6. The CDR3 coding sequence is TGTGCCAGCAGTTACGGGGGAGGGCTAAAAGAGACCCAGTACTTC. It codes for CASSYGGGLKETQYF.

This chain uses TRBV20-1 with TRBJ2-1; 9 nucleotides align to TRBD2. CDR1 DFQATT and CDR2 SNEGSKA come from the germline V gene (reference sequence). The length of the CDR3 is 14 residues. V shed 3 bases, J shed 4 bases, and the junction held 4 bases outside the gene matches. CDR3 sequence: CSASYLAGYNEQFF. CDR3 sequence (DNA): TGCAGTGCTAGTTACCTAGCGGGATACAATGAGCAGTTCTTC.

This clone was counted only a few times. V usage is TRBV6-2 or TRBV6-3 and J usage is TRBJ2-4; D is ambiguous. Trimming shortened V by 6 bases and J by 5 bases, and 8 bases separated the two germline ends. Germline V gene lookup returns CDR1 MNHEY and CDR2 SVGEGT. The CDR3 consists of 12 residues. The CDR3 loop reads CASSRGENIQYF. In nucleotides, the CDR3 is TGTGCCAGCAGCCGAGGAGAAAACATTCAGTACTTC.

The V call is TRBV14, the J call TRBJ2-2; 11 bases match TRBD2. V was clipped by 0 bases and J by 5 bases; unmatched bases: 2. This CDR3 region has 16 residues. Germline CDR1 SGHDN, CDR2 FVKESK. CDR3 protein: CASSQDRLAGTGELFF. In DNA form, the CDR3 reads TGTGCCAGCAGCCAAGATAGACTAGCGGGGACCGGGGAGCTGTTTTTT.

The CDR3 bases are TGTGCCAGCAGTGAAACAGGGGGCATCTCCTACGAGCAGTACTTC. Its translation is CASSETGGISYEQYF. This chain joins TRBV25-1 and TRBJ2-7, with 9 positions matching TRBD1. J was trimmed by 0 bases and V by 2 bases; bases with no gene match: 2. Germline CDR1 and CDR2: MGHDK and SYGVNS. This CDR3 is 15 amino acids long.

The chain combines TRBV4-3 with TRBJ1-4; the D gene is possibly TRBD1 (5 bases). The CDR3 length is 17 residues. Germline CDR1 LGHNA, CDR2 YSLEER. Trimming shortened V by 1 base and J by 0 bases, and 12 bases separated the two germline ends. DNA of the CDR3: TGCGCCAGCAGCCAAGGGGGGAGGGCCGCAACTAATGAAAAACTGTTTTTT. Encoded protein: CASSQGGRAATNEKLFF.

The chain recombines TRBV29-1 with TRBJ1-5; 7 nucleotides agree with TRBD1. V shed 5 bases, J shed 0 bases, and the junction held 4 bases outside the gene matches. CDR1 SQVTM and CDR2 ANQGSEA come from the germline V gene. The CDR3 consists of 14 residues. The CDR3 region is CSVPTGSSNQPQHF. DNA of the CDR3: TGCAGCGTTCCGACAGGGAGTAGCAATCAGCCCCAGCATTTT.

V and J are TRBV6-6 and TRBJ2-3; no clear D. The CDR3 spans 14 residues. V lost 0 bases and J lost 0, with 4 bases in between. Germline lookup yields CDR1 MNHNY and CDR2 SVGAGI (reference sequence). CDR3 sequence: CASSYSGSTDTQYF. Written as DNA, the CDR3 is TGTGCCAGCAGTTACTCGGGCAGCACAGATACGCAGTATTTT.

This rearrangement joins TRBV18 to TRBJ1-1, with D tentatively TRBD1 (5 bases). The CDR3 sequence is 12 residues long. The V gene lost 2 bases and the J gene lost 8 bases, with 9 bases spanning the gap. The V gene's germline CDR1 is KGHSH and CDR2 LQKENI. CDR3 coding DNA: TGTGCCAGCTCACCAATCCAGGGAGAAGCTTTCTTT. It specifies CASSPIQGEAFF.

About this clone: This sample includes further DNA sequences coding for the same CDR3. The rearrangement joins TRBV11-2 to TRBJ2-7; TRBD2 might be the D (6 bases). Per germline, CDR1 SGHAT and CDR2 FQNNGV. V lost 3 bases to trimming and J lost 0 bases, with 12 bases between them. The CDR3 consists of 15 residues. CDR3 amino acids: CASSLVGGSSYEQYF. CDR3 coding DNA: TGTGCCAGCAGCTTGGTGGGGGGTAGCTCCTACGAGCAGTACTTC.

Note on this clone: This may be a read error, as it is one base from a much larger clone. This chain uses TRBV12-3 or TRBV12-4 with TRBJ2-5; no clear D gene. V was shortened by 3 bases and J by 5 bases, with 4 bases between the two germline ends. CDR3 length: 11 amino acids. The CDR3 DNA reads as TGTGCCAGCAGTTTCGGGGAGACCCAGTACTTC. Amino acid sequence: CASSFGETQYF.

V is TRBV5-5 and J is TRBJ2-2; the D gene is possibly TRBD1 (5 bases). Trimming removed 0 bases from V and 4 bases from J, with 10 bases in between. There are 15 residues in the CDR3. CDR1 is SGHKS, CDR2 YYEKEE, per germline (reference sequence). CDR3 protein: CASSLDRFSTGELFF. The CDR3 DNA reads as TGTGCCAGCAGCTTGGACAGGTTTAGCACCGGGGAGCTGTTTTTT.

The V call is TRBV4-1, the J call TRBJ2-6, with 7 bases that match TRBD1. From germline, CDR1 is MGHRA and CDR2 YSYEKL. The CDR3 totals 17 residues. V lost 1 base, J lost 0 bases, and 3 bases stayed unmatched. The DNA for the CDR3 is TGCGCCAGCAGCCAAGTGCCAGGGGGCTCTGGGGCCAACGTCCTGACTTTC. Translated, it gives CASSQVPGGSGANVLTF.

V gene TRBV7-2 combines with J gene TRBJ2-1, with 9 bases aligning to TRBD2. CDR1 SGHTA and CDR2 FQGNSA come from the germline V gene. After removal of 3 bases from V and 3 bases from J, the junction contained 9 bases not matched to a gene. This CDR3 is 17 amino acids long. The CDR3 coding sequence is TGTGCCAGCAGCTTCTCGCCTAGCGGGGTTAGCTACAATGAGCAGTTCTTC. This translates into CASSFSPSGVSYNEQFF.

The chain joins TRBV5-1 to TRBJ2-7; the D gene is possibly TRBD2 (5 bases). Trimming stripped 1 base from V and 3 bases from J, with 14 bases between. Germline CDR1 is SGHRS and CDR2 is YFSETQ. The CDR3 totals 15 residues. CDR3 sequence reads: CASSLPGLASYEQYF. CDR3 DNA: TGCGCCAGCAGCTTGCCTGGGCTAGCTAGCTACGAGCAGTACTTC. The variable domain in full, with the rest retrieved from reference TRBV5-1 and TRBJ2-7, is KAGVTQTPRYLIKTRGQQVTLSCSPISGHRSVSWYQQTPGQGLQFLFEYFSETQRNKGNFPGRFSGRQFSNSRSEMNVSTLELGDSALYLCASSLPGLASYEQYFGPGTRLTVT.

This sequence joins TRBV3-1 (or the pseudogene TRBV3-2) and TRBJ2-7; 7 positions agree with TRBD1. Germline V gene sequence: CDR1 LGHDT, CDR2 YNNKEL (reference sequence). The length of the CDR3 is 13 residues. Trimming took 8 bases from V and 3 from J; bases not matched to a gene: 7. The CDR3 here is CASLTGSHYEQYF. The CDR3 coding sequence is TGTGCCAGCCTGACAGGGTCGCACTACGAGCAGTACTTC.

This chain connects TRBV7-6 to TRBJ2-7; 9 nucleotides align to TRBD1. Germline values: CDR1 SGHVS, CDR2 FNYEAQ. With 5 bases clipped from V and 3 bases from J, the junction kept 11 bases outside the gene matches. There are 16 residues in the CDR3. The CDR3 loop is CASSPQSGTGYYEQYF. The CDR3 bases are TGTGCCAGCAGCCCCCAGTCCGGGACAGGGTACTACGAGCAGTACTTC.

A few counts support this clone. The V call is TRBV7-3, the J call TRBJ1-6; TRBD1 matches at 11 bases. Trimming removed 3 bases from V and 9 bases from J; junction bases left unmatched: 1. There are 14 residues in the CDR3. Germline V lookup: CDR1 SGHTA, CDR2 FQGTGA. CDR3 in amino acids: CASSFGTGGSPLHF. Here the CDR3 DNA reads TGTGCCAGCAGCTTTGGGACAGGGGGTTCACCCCTCCACTTT.

The chain recombines TRBV28 with TRBJ1-2, with TRBD1 matching 7 bases. Germline lookup yields CDR1 MDHEN and CDR2 SYDVKM. The CDR3 has 16 amino acids. J lost 0 bases, V lost 8 bases, and 12 bases had no gene match. CDR3 in DNA: TGTGCCAGCCGGGGGACAGCTACTATCACTAACTATGGCTACACCTTC. The encoded protein is CASRGTATITNYGYTF.

The J gene is TRBJ2-7, the V gene TRBV5-6, with 10 bases matching TRBD1. Trimming at V came to 4 bases and at J to 4 bases, leaving 5 bases not matched to a gene. CDR3 size: 14 residues. Germline CDR1 SGHDT, CDR2 YYEEEE. The CDR3 loop reads CASSPRDRGYEQYF. The CDR3 coding sequence is TGTGCCAGCAGCCCCCGGGACAGGGGATACGAGCAGTACTTC.

This sequence joins TRBV14 and TRBJ2-1; perhaps TRBD1 as D (7 bases). Germline-derived CDR1 and CDR2 are SGHDN and FVKESK. Trimming shortened V by 4 bases and J by 8 bases, and 21 bases separated the two germline ends. This CDR3 is 16 amino acids long. The CDR3 nucleotides are TGTGCCAGCAGCCCCCTTGTCAGGGGGGTAGGGGATGAGCAGTTCTTC. Translated: CASSPLVRGVGDEQFF.

The chain links TRBV6-5 to TRBJ2-7; no clear D. V lost 0 bases, J lost 0 bases, and 6 bases lay in between. CDR1 and CDR2 from the germline V gene are MNHEY and SVGAGI. The CDR3 extends over 14 amino acids. The DNA of the CDR3 is TGTGCCAGCAGTTACTCTCGCAGCTCCTACGAGCAGTACTTC. It yields the protein CASSYSRSSYEQYF.

This CDR3 is CAIRDADRGSEQYF. DNA for the CDR3: TGTGCCATCAGAGACGCCGACAGGGGGTCCGAGCAGTACTTC. The genes are TRBV10-3 and TRBJ2-7; 9 bases agree with TRBD1. Germline-derived CDR1 and CDR2 are ENHRY and SYGVKD. V trimming: 6 bases; J trimming: 6 bases; junction bases outside the gene matches: 9. The CDR3 contains 14 residues.

Turning to this clone: One end of the junction fails to match germline, which may point to a read error. The V and J genes are TRBV29-1 and TRBJ2-2; D perhaps matches TRBD2 (5 bases). This CDR3 spans 14 amino acids. CDR1 SQVTM and CDR2 ANQGSEA come from the germline V gene. This CDR3 is CSVGHQSQDRGAVF. The DNA for the CDR3 is TGCAGCGTTGGGCATCAGTCCCAGGACCGGGGAGCTGTTTTT.

The V gene is TRBV7-6, the J gene TRBJ1-5; TRBD1 is a possible D gene (6 bases). CDR1 and CDR2 from the germline V gene are SGHVS and FNYEAQ. This CDR3 has 16 amino acids. V shed 5 bases and J shed 0 bases, with 14 bases lying between them. The CDR3 nucleotides read TGTGCCAGCAGCGCACAGACAGGAAATAGCAATCAGCCCCAGCATTTT. This translates into CASSAQTGNSNQPQHF.